These 9 T cell receptor beta chains were all obtained from the same sample, sequenced in a study of a mutant IDH1 vaccine in newly diagnosed glioma. No antigen is known for these receptors. The time point is: week 23, last vaccination. A 20-mer mutant IDH1 peptide at 300 ug was injected subcutaneously with topical imiquimod. The assay was immunoSEQ multiplex PCR, and TCRdb's table has in-frame clones only and misses some. This sample has about 86,000 clones; roughly 85% occur once, and the top ten carry roughly 2.2%. The source material was PBMCs, sampled from a glioma patient whose treatment included an IDH1 peptide vaccine. The receptors here all came from a man under 40 with glioma. Some clones in this sample may be carry-over from other donors' samples.

The chain couples TRBV7-8 to TRBJ2-7; D is uncertain. Germline V CDR1 and CDR2: SGHVS, FQNEAQ. Between the trimmed V and J ends, which lost 4 bases and 2 bases, there was a span of 9 bases. The CDR3 is made up of 13 amino acids. CDR3 in amino acids: CASSYRETYEQYF. For the CDR3, the DNA is TGTGCCAGCAGCTACCGCGAAACCTACGAGCAGTACTTC.

The rearrangement links TRBV6-1 to TRBJ2-7; D remains unclear. V lost 5 bases and J 0 bases, leaving 14 bases between the germline ends. The CDR3 consists of 15 residues. In germline, CDR1 is MNHNS, CDR2 SASEGT. CDR3 nucleotide sequence: TGTGCCAGCAGTAAAGAGGTTGACTTCTCCTACGAGCAGTACTTC. It specifies CASSKEVDFSYEQYF.

The table lists this clone with a few counts. The rearrangement links TRBV7-2 to TRBJ1-1, with 9 bases that match TRBD1. The CDR3 runs to 14 residues. V lost 7 bases to trimming and J lost 7 bases; unmatched junction nucleotides: 10. Germline V lookup: CDR1 SGHTA, CDR2 FQGNSA. CDR3 loop: CASKINRGRGEAFF. In nucleotides, the CDR3 is TGTGCCAGCAAAATCAACAGGGGGCGGGGTGAAGCTTTCTTT.

The rearrangement uses TRBV6-6 and TRBJ1-1; no firm D call. The CDR3 totals 14 residues. Germline V lookup: CDR1 MNHNY, CDR2 SVGAGI (reference sequence). V shed 7 bases and J shed 4 bases, with 16 bases lying between them. In DNA form, the CDR3 reads TGTGCCAGCAAACTGGTGGGATGGAGCACTGAAGCTTTCTTT. Amino acid sequence: CASKLVGWSTEAFF.

The rearrangement joins TRBV7-2 to TRBJ1-1; D remains ambiguous. CDR1 SGHTA and CDR2 FQGNSA come from the germline V gene. There are 14 residues in the CDR3. The germline V and J ends were trimmed by 5 bases and 0 bases, with 10 bases remaining between them. The CDR3 nucleotides read TGTGCCAGCAGCGTACAGACTATGAACACTGAAGCTTTCTTT. It encodes CASSVQTMNTEAFF.

This chain links TRBV6-4 with TRBJ1-6; D may be TRBD1 (5 bases). Per the germline V gene, CDR1 is MRHNA and CDR2 is SNTAGT. V lost 6 bases and J 0 bases, leaving 9 bases between the germline ends. The CDR3 totals 15 residues. The CDR3, as DNA: TGTGCCAGCAGGGGCGACAGCTCCTATAATTCACCCCTCCACTTT. Translating it yields CASRGDSSYNSPLHF.

V is TRBV5-6 and J is TRBJ2-5, with 9 nucleotides matching TRBD1. The CDR3 has 14 residues. The germline V gene encodes CDR1 SGHDT and CDR2 YYEEEE. The ends lost 4 bases at V and 2 bases at J; junction bases unmatched: 3. CDR3 coding DNA: TGTGCCAGCAGCGAAGGACAGGGGCAAGAGACCCAGTACTTC. Translated, it gives CASSEGQGQETQYF.

The V call is TRBV2, the J call TRBJ1-2; no reliable D call. The germline gives CDR1 SNHLY, CDR2 FYNNEI. The V and J ends lost 7 bases and 5 bases respectively, with 17 bases between them. CDR3 length: 14 residues. For the CDR3, the DNA is TGTGCCAGCACAAGGACCCTCCTGAGATATGGCTACACCTTC. The encoded protein is CASTRTLLRYGYTF. Using reference TRBV2 and TRBJ1-2 for the parts outside the CDR3, the full variable domain is EPEVTQTPSHQVTQMGQEVILRCVPISNHLYFYWYRQILGQKVEFLVSFYNNEISEKSEIFDDQFSVERPDGSNFTLKIRSTKLEDSAMYFCASTRTLLRYGYTFGSGTRLTVV.

On this clone itself: The sample carries other DNA sequences with the same CDR3. This chain links TRBV7-3 with TRBJ2-1, with D perhaps matching TRBD2 (6 bases). This CDR3 region has 15 residues. The germline V gene has CDR1 SGHTA and CDR2 FQGTGA. Trimming took 4 bases from V and 1 from J, leaving 11 bases between them. The CDR3 protein is CASSSTGLSYNEQFF. The CDR3 nucleotides read TGTGCCAGCAGCTCTACGGGACTGTCCTACAATGAGCAGTTCTTC.